This paragraph covers one T cell receptor beta chain sequence. This clone's antigen is unknown. Base qualities are not provided; no much larger clone lies one nucleotide away. The sample belongs to a study of blood T cell repertoires in COVID-19 (dated by TCRdb to 2018 to 2021). Concerning the study at large: Collaborator samples came from the United States, Italy and Spain and covered acute and convalescent phases of COVID-19. The prospective study material was composed of cDNA or gDNA derived from T cells, B-cell-depleted T cells, or PBMCs. Deeply sampled blood TCRbeta repertoires from subjects exposed to, actively infected with, or recovered from COVID-19 were included in the dataset. The repertoires were released in a freely available public database intended as a resource for research on the immune response to SARS-CoV-2. Samples were obtained from the ongoing ImmuneRACE study (first 160 participants) and from approximately 1,200 subjects provided by 6 global collaborators. Sample metadata almost always included a de-identified subject ID, COVID-19 status, age in years and sex. Where available, HLA class I and class II types were obtained from metadata supplied by the sample provider rather than from assay-based typing. What the study reported, not specific to this receptor: The amount of clinical and demographic metadata varied by source and participant and was provided uncurated.

Whole blood was collected in K2EDTA tubes by collaborating institutions according to the institutions' own protocols. Collaborator samples were shipped for TCRbeta analysis as frozen whole blood, isolated PBMCs, or DNA extracted from either sample type. Measured from the cysteine to the phenylalanine, the CDR3 is 11 residues long. CDR3 DNA only is kept here, 33 bases in frame from base 1. The germline V gene (reference sequence) specifies GTSNPN as CDR1 and SVGIG as CDR2. Trimming takes 5 bases from V and 4 bases from J, and the germline ends sit 7 bases apart. TCRbeta CDR3 regions were amplified from genomic DNA by means of the immunoSEQ Assay, a bias-controlled multiplex PCR. Under the source paper's analysis protocol: The number of nucleated cells in each sample was estimated from the amplification of reference gene primers within the assay. Sequence reads were collapsed and filtered to measure the absolute abundance of every unique TCRbeta CDR3 rearrangement. For each sample, productive Simpson clonality was calculated by taking the square root of Simpson's diversity index across productive rearrangements. The table comes from immuneACCESS by way of TCRdb, which keeps in-frame sequences with V and J called. Part of the clones is missing from these tables; in studies checked, under half for an unresolved V gene and the rest for unknown reasons. The DNA gave D and trimming, while V, J and clone size come from that table. Across this sample there are about 140,000 clones, with more than 80% seen only once. Of the sample, 8.8% is held by the ten largest clones.

The TCR comes from a woman older than 75 in a cohort sampled during active or convalescent COVID-19. The V and J segments used are TRBV30 and TRBJ2-3; the D gene is not confidently resolved. The material sequenced was peripheral blood. The sequenced DNA: TGTGCCTGGGTTTCGGCAGATACGCAGTATTTT. Its protein reads: CAWVSADTQYF. The variable domain in full, with residues beyond the CDR3 obtained from the reference TRBV30 and TRBJ2-3 genes, is SQTIHQWPATLVQPVGSPLSLECTVEGTSNPNLYWYRQAAGRGLQLLFYSVGIGQISSEVPQNLSASRPQDRQFILSSKKLLLSDSGFYLCAWVSADTQYFGPGTRLTVL.